Presented here are 32 T cell receptor beta chains from one specimen sequenced in a study of T cell repertoires in aging, cancer and after chemotherapy. A mixed TRB-A/B primer pool amplified rearranged TRB by multiplex touch-down PCR. TCRdb itself ran the multiplex PCR reads through MiXCR, one entry per CDR3 protein. The sample includes about 2,300 distinct CDR3 sequences, 25% to 30% of them seen just once. Amplification of TCR beta used genomic DNA extracted from peripheral blood. The sample comprised blood. These receptors originate from a human donor with a solid tumor.

This clonotype appeared a few times. The chain couples TRBV28 to TRBJ1-3; 7 nucleotides line up with TRBD1. The germline V gene has CDR1 MDHEN and CDR2 SYDVKM. V dropped 8 bases and J dropped 5; count of bases not matched to a gene: 9. The CDR3 is 14 residues long. CDR3 nucleotides: TGTGCCAGCTCCCCAGGGGGGATGAGAAACACCATATATTTT. It translates to CASSPGGMRNTIYF.

This clonotype is medium-sized by share. V and J are TRBV6-4 and TRBJ1-2; D remains unclear. CDR1 is MRHNA, CDR2 SNTAGT, per germline. Trimming shortened V by 2 bases and J by 4 bases, and 5 bases separated the two germline ends. The CDR3 covers 12 residues. This chain's CDR3 is CASSDGIYGYTF. CDR3 DNA sequence: TGTGCCAGCAGTGACGGTATCTATGGCTACACCTTC.

For this clonotype: This may arise from a read error, as a much more abundant clone is one base away. CDR3: CASSPCSGGYTF. The CDR3 DNA is TGTGCCAGCAGCCCATGTTCGGGTGGCTACACCTTC. The chain employs TRBV7-9 and TRBJ1-2; no firm D call. V was trimmed by 5 bases and J by 7 bases, leaving 11 bases between them. Germline V gene lookup returns CDR1 SEHNR and CDR2 FQNEAQ (reference sequence). The CDR3 contains 12 residues.

Relative to its sample, this clonotype is large. The CDR3 spells CASSYGGLEGYGYTF. CDR3 in DNA: TGTGCCAGCAGTTACGGGGGTTTGGAGGGCTATGGCTACACCTTC. The chain combines TRBV6-5 with TRBJ1-2; D might be TRBD1 (5 bases). Trimming took off 2 bases at V and 4 bases at J, with 14 bases between the two ends. The CDR3 extends over 15 amino acids. CDR1 and CDR2 (germline): MNHEY, SVGAGI.

V and J are TRBV5-1 and TRBJ1-2; a possible D gene is TRBD1 (5 bases). CDR1 and CDR2 (germline): SGHRS, YFSETQ. The CDR3 is 15 amino acids. V lost 0 bases, J lost 6 bases, and 15 bases lay in between. CDR3 protein: CASSLASKGANGYTF. DNA for the CDR3: TGCGCCAGCAGCTTGGCCTCCAAAGGGGCAAATGGCTACACCTTC.

The gene calls are TRBV5-1 and TRBJ2-7; D is ambiguous. V dropped 8 bases and J dropped 0 bases, with 12 bases sitting between them. From germline, CDR1 is SGHRS and CDR2 YFSETQ. The CDR3 loop spans 13 amino acids. The CDR3 region is CASAVRYSYEQYF. CDR3 nucleotide sequence: TGCGCCAGTGCCGTTAGGTACTCCTACGAGCAGTACTTC.

This clonotype has only a few counts. The rearrangement uses TRBV20-1 and TRBJ2-7; D is possibly TRBD1 (5 bases). V was pared by 5 bases and J by 3 bases, with 17 bases between. This CDR3 has 14 amino acids. Germline V CDR1 and CDR2: DFQATT, SNEGSKA (reference sequence). The CDR3 DNA reads as TGCAGTGCTTTTTACCTGGGCAGGGACTACGAGCAGTACTTC. Its protein is CSAFYLGRDYEQYF.

This clonotype appeared once. This chain uses TRBV19 with TRBJ2-5; possibly TRBD2 for D (6 bases). The CDR3 spans 16 residues. Germline values: CDR1 LNHDA, CDR2 SQIVND (reference sequence). Trimming took off 4 bases at V and 5 bases at J, with 20 bases between the two ends. CDR3 protein: CASSSSKRRGDETQYF. CDR3 nucleotides: TGTGCCAGTAGTAGCAGTAAAAGGCGGGGTGACGAGACCCAGTACTTC.

This clonotype is large by share. This chain connects TRBV7-9 to TRBJ1-3, with D unresolved. Germline V gene lookup returns CDR1 SEHNR and CDR2 FQNEAQ (reference sequence). The germline V and J ends were trimmed by 7 bases and 0 bases, with 10 bases remaining between them. The CDR3 runs to 14 residues. Written as DNA, the CDR3 is TGTGCCAGCACCGCGGTCCACTCTGGAAACACCATATATTTT. Encoded protein: CASTAVHSGNTIYF.

Sample share makes this clonotype large. This chain links TRBV30 with TRBJ1-5, with D tentatively TRBD1 (6 bases). Looked up from germline, CDR1 is GTSNPN and CDR2 is SVGIG (reference sequence). V lost 7 bases and J 2 bases, leaving 15 bases between the germline ends. This CDR3 region has 14 residues. The CDR3 DNA is TGTGCCTACGCACAGGGTTCCGGCAATCAGCCCCAGCATTTT. Its translation is CAYAQGSGNQPQHF.

This clonotype was detected a few times. DNA for the CDR3: TGTGCCAGCAGCCACCAACAGGGGTCTAGCACAGATACGCAGTATTTT. Its protein is CASSHQQGSSTDTQYF. The chain joins TRBV7-9 to TRBJ2-3; 7 nucleotides match TRBD1. In germline, CDR1 is SEHNR, CDR2 FQNEAQ (reference sequence). The CDR3 spans 16 residues. The ends lost 5 bases at V and 0 bases at J; junction bases unmatched: 8.

The rearrangement joins TRBV20-1 to TRBJ2-1; TRBD2 matches at 11 bases. The length of the CDR3 is 16 residues. Germline V gene sequence: CDR1 DFQATT, CDR2 SNEGSKA (reference sequence). V was clipped by 5 bases and J by 7 bases; unmatched bases: 13. The CDR3 sequence: CSAPGRLAGPGNEQFF. The CDR3 DNA sequence: TGCAGTGCTCCGGGTCGACTAGCGGGGCCAGGGAATGAGCAGTTCTTC.

This clonotype is medium-sized (0.01 to 0.1%). V usage is TRBV15 and J usage is TRBJ1-5, with TRBD1 matching 7 bases. CDR3 size: 13 residues. Germline assignment: CDR1 LNHNV and CDR2 YYDKDF (reference sequence). The ends lost 1 base at V and 7 bases at J; junction bases unmatched: 1. This CDR3 is CATSRGQGQPQHF. CDR3 sequence (DNA): TGTGCCACCAGCAGAGGACAGGGACAGCCCCAGCATTTT.

This clonotype is large in the sample. The chain carries TRBV20-1 and TRBJ2-7; D is uncertain. Per germline, CDR1 DFQATT and CDR2 SNEGSKA (reference sequence). This CDR3 spans 12 amino acids. V dropped 4 bases and J dropped 2 bases, with 9 bases sitting between them. DNA of the CDR3: TGCAGTGCTACGGACGGACCCTACGAGCAGTACTTC. It translates to CSATDGPYEQYF.

The CDR3 bases are TGCAGTGCTAGAGAAGGGATTGAAGCTTTCTTT. Translation: CSAREGIEAFF. The genes are TRBV20-1 and TRBJ1-1; D gene uncertain. CDR1 and CDR2 (germline): DFQATT, SNEGSKA (reference sequence). The V end lost 0 bases, the J end lost 7 bases, and 6 bases lay between the germline ends. The CDR3 runs to 11 residues.

This clonotype was observed a handful of times. The J gene is TRBJ2-5, the V gene TRBV29-1, with D tentatively TRBD2 (6 bases). Germline values: CDR1 SQVTM, CDR2 ANQGSEA. The V gene lost 5 bases and the J gene lost 2 bases, with 9 bases spanning the gap. This CDR3 has 12 residues. The CDR3 sequence: CSVYLAQETQYF. The CDR3 nucleotides are TGCAGCGTTTATCTAGCGCAAGAGACCCAGTACTTC.

This clonotype was observed a handful of times. The chain joins TRBV18 to TRBJ1-1; maybe TRBD1 (6 bases). V was cut by 3 bases and J by 0 bases, with 8 bases left in between. The germline V gene encodes CDR1 KGHSH and CDR2 LQKENI. This CDR3 region has 14 residues. Written as DNA, the CDR3 is TGTGCCAGCTCACCGACAGGAGTGAACACTGAAGCTTTCTTT. Amino acids: CASSPTGVNTEAFF.

There are a few counts of this clonotype. CDR3 nucleotides: TGCAGCGTCTCTCCCAGGCGCTCCCAAGAGACCCAGTACTTC. This gives the protein CSVSPRRSQETQYF. The V call is TRBV29-1, the J call TRBJ2-5; D not resolved. V dropped 6 bases and J dropped 1 base, with 15 bases sitting between them. The germline V gene has CDR1 SQVTM and CDR2 ANQGSEA. This CDR3 comprises 14 residues.

The sample holds a few counts of this clonotype. The gene calls are TRBV30 and TRBJ2-1; D is possibly TRBD1 or TRBD2 (7 bases each). V was trimmed by 6 bases and J by 4 bases, leaving 16 bases between them. The CDR3 extends over 14 amino acids. Germline-derived CDR1 and CDR2 are GTSNPN and SVGIG (reference sequence). In DNA, the CDR3 is TGTGCCTGCCAACCAGGGGGGGGTTACAATGAGCAGTTCTTC. Residues: CACQPGGGYNEQFF.

This clonotype was picked up a small number of times. CDR3 sequence: CASSWKSGTPEHGYTF. The CDR3 DNA sequence: TGTGCCAGCAGTTGGAAGTCCGGGACCCCAGAGCATGGCTACACCTTC. J is TRBJ1-2 and V is TRBV6-6, with a weak D call TRBD1 (5 bases). CDR1 and CDR2 from the germline V gene are MNHNY and SVGAGI (reference sequence). The CDR3 contains 16 residues. The V end was cut by 4 bases, the J end by 6 bases, with 21 bases between.

The chain uses TRBV11-2 and TRBJ2-7, with D uncertain. This CDR3 is built from 11 residues. The V gene's germline CDR1 is SGHAT and CDR2 FQNNGV. V was cut by 1 base and J by 5 bases, with 3 bases left in between. The CDR3, as DNA: TGTGCCAGCAGCTTAGGGCACGAGCAGTACTTC. Protein: CASSLGHEQYF.

By share, this clonotype ranks as medium-sized. This sequence joins TRBV19 and TRBJ2-7; 10 nucleotides agree with TRBD2. The trim removed 5 bases at V and 8 bases at J, leaving 6 bases unmatched. CDR3 length: 13 amino acids. Per germline, CDR1 LNHDA and CDR2 SQIVND (reference sequence). CDR3 in amino acids: CASSSGLADKQYF. In DNA form, the CDR3 reads TGTGCCAGTAGTTCCGGACTAGCGGACAAGCAGTACTTC.

The V call is TRBV6-5, the J call TRBJ1-5, with D unresolved. The ends were cut back, 4 bases at V and 1 base at J, with 8 bases in the middle. CDR1 MNHEY and CDR2 SVGAGI come from the germline V gene. CDR3 length: 14 amino acids. The CDR3 region has the DNA TGTGCCAGCAGTTCTAAAATAAGCAATCAGCCCCAGCATTTT. This codes for CASSSKISNQPQHF.

This clonotype is categorized as large. V is TRBV29-1 and J is TRBJ1-1; a weak D match, TRBD1 (5 bases). This CDR3 spans 11 amino acids. CDR1 SQVTM and CDR2 ANQGSEA come from the germline V gene. Trimming shortened V by 8 bases and J by 5 bases, and 12 bases separated the two germline ends. The CDR3 spells CSSKGRTEAFF. In DNA, the CDR3 is TGCAGCTCTAAGGGGAGAACTGAAGCTTTCTTT.

The genes are TRBV20-1 and TRBJ1-3; TRBD1 agrees at 7 bases. The CDR3 length is 14 residues. Germline CDR1 is DFQATT and CDR2 is SNEGSKA (reference sequence). With V trimmed by 5 bases and J by 0 bases, 4 bases remained unmatched. The CDR3 coding sequence is TGCAGTGCTGACAGGGACTTCTCTGGAAACACCATATATTTT. Residues: CSADRDFSGNTIYF.

Sample share makes this clonotype large. The chain has TRBV5-4 and TRBJ1-2; D is unresolved. V was shortened by 2 bases and J by 4 bases, with 15 bases between the two germline ends. CDR1 is SGHNT and CDR2 is YYREEE in the germline V gene (reference sequence). There are 15 residues in the CDR3. For the CDR3, the DNA is TGTGCCAGCAGCTTTGGCGGCGGTGAGGCCTATGGCTACACCTTC. This codes for CASSFGGGEAYGYTF.

This clonotype showed up just a few times. This chain joins TRBV29-1 and TRBJ2-4; D perhaps matches TRBD2 (5 bases). The CDR3 spans 13 residues. V dropped 4 bases and J dropped 0 bases, with 7 bases sitting between them. Germline V gene data show CDR1 as SQVTM and CDR2 as ANQGSEA. CDR3 in DNA: TGCAGCGTTGTCGGGGTAGCCAAAAACATTCAGTACTTC. It encodes CSVVGVAKNIQYF.

The chain links TRBV5-1 to TRBJ2-3; unclear D gene. V was trimmed by 6 bases and J by 3 bases, leaving 11 bases between them. The germline CDR1 and CDR2 sequences are SGHRS and YFSETQ. CDR3 size: 13 residues. CDR3 sequence (DNA): TGCGCCAGCAAAGACGGAGCGACAGATACGCAGTATTTT. Translation gives CASKDGATDTQYF.

There are a few counts of this clonotype. The chain combines TRBV15 with TRBJ2-7, with a weak D call TRBD1 (5 bases). The V end lost 0 bases, the J end lost 3 bases, and 9 bases lay between the germline ends. Germline assignment: CDR1 LNHNV and CDR2 YYDKDF (reference sequence). The CDR3 runs 14 residues. Written as DNA, the CDR3 is TGTGCCACCAGCAGAGATGGTAGGGGCTACGAGCAGTACTTC. Translation gives CATSRDGRGYEQYF. Based on the CDR3 plus reference TRBV15 and TRBJ2-7, the full variable domain is DAMVIQNPRYQVTQFGKPVTLSCSQTLNHNVMYWYQQKSSQAPKLLFHYYDKDFNNEADTPDNFQSRRPNTSFCFLDIRSPGLGDTAMYLCATSRDGRGYEQYFGPGTRLTVT.

V gene TRBV20-1 combines with J gene TRBJ2-3; D not certain. The CDR3 totals 13 residues. Germline values: CDR1 DFQATT, CDR2 SNEGSKA (reference sequence). V was cut by 3 bases and J by 0 bases, with 7 bases left in between. The CDR3 DNA reads as TGCAGTGCTAGGATGTCTAGCACAGATACGCAGTATTTT. Protein: CSARMSSTDTQYF.

Only one count was recorded for this clonotype. The junction differs from germline at one of its ends, possibly a read error. The chain carries TRBV30 and TRBJ1-1; unclear D gene. Germline V gene lookup returns CDR1 GTSNPN and CDR2 SVGIG (reference sequence). The CDR3 has 12 amino acids. DNA for the CDR3: TGTGCCTGGTCCGGGTTGAACACTAAAGCTTTCTTT. Translated: CAWSGLNTKAFF.

The chain uses TRBV11-1 and TRBJ1-6; D not resolved. CDR1 SGHAT and CDR2 FQDESV come from the germline V gene (reference sequence). Trimming removed 5 bases from V and 6 bases from J, with 14 bases in between. This CDR3 has 15 amino acids. CDR3 residues: CASSLGILGNSPLHF. The DNA of the CDR3 is TGTGCCAGCAGCCTGGGAATTCTTGGTAATTCACCCCTCCACTTT. Looking up the rest from reference TRBV11-1 and TRBJ1-6 gives the full variable domain: EAEVAQSPRYKITEKSQAVAFWCDPISGHATLYWYRQILGQGPELLVQFQDESVVDDSQLPKDRFSAERLKGVDSTLKIQPAELGDSAMYLCASSLGILGNSPLHFGNGTRLTVT.